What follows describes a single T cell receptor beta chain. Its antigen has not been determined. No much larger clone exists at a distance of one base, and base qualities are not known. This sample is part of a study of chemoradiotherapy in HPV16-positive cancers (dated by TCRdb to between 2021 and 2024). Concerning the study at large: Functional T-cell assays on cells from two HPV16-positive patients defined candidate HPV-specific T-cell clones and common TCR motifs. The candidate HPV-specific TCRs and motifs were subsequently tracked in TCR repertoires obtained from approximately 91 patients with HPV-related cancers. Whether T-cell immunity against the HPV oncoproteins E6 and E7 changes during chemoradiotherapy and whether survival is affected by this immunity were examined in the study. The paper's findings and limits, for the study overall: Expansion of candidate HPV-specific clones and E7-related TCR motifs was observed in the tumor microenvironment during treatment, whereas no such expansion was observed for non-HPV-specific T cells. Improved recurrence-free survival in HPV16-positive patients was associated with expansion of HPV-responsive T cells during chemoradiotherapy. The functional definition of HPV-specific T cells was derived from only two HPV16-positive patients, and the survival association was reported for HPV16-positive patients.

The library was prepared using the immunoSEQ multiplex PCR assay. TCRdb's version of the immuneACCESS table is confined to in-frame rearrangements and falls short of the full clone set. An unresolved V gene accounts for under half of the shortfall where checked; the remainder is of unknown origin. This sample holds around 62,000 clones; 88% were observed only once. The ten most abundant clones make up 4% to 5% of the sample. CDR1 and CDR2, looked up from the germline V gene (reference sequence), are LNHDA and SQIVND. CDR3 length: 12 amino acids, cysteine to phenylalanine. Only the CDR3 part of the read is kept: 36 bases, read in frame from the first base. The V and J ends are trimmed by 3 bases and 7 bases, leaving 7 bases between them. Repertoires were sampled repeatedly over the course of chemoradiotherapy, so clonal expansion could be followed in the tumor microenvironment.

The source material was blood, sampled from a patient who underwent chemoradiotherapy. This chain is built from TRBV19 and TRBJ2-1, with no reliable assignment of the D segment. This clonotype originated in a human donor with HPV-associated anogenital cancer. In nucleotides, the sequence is TGTGCCAGTAGTATCCCGGGTAATGAGCAGTTCTTC. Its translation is CASSIPGNEQFF.